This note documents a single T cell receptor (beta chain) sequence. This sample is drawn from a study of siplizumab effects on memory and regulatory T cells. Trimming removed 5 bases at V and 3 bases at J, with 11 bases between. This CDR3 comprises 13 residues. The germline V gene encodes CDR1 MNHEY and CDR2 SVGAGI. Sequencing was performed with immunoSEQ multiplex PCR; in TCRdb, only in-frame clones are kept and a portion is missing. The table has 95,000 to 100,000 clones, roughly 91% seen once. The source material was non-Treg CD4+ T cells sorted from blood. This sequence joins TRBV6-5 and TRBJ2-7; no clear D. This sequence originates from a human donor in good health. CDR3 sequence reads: CASSPTRSYEQYF. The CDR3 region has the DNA TGTGCCAGCAGTCCTACGCGGAGCTACGAGCAGTACTTC.